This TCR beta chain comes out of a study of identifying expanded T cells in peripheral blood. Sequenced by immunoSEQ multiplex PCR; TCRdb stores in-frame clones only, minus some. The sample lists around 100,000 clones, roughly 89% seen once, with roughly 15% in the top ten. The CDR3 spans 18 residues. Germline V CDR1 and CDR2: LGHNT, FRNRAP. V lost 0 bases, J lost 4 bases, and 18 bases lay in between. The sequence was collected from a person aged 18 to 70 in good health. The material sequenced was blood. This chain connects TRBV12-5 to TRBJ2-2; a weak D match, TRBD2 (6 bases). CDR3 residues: CASGLVRDGEVGTGELFF. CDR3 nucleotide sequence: TGTGCTAGTGGTTTGGTACGAGACGGGGAGGTGGGCACCGGGGAGCTGTTTTTT.